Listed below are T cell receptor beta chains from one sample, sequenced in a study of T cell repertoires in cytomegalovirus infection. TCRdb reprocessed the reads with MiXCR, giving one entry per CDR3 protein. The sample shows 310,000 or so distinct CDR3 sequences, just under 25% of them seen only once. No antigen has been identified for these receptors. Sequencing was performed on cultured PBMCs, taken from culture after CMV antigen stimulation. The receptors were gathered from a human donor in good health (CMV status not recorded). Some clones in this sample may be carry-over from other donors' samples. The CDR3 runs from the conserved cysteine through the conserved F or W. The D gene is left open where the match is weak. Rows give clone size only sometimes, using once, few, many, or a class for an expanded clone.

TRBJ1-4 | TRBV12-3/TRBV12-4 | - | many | CASSLLQGRSEKLFF | TGTGCCAGCAGCCTCCTCCAGGGGAGGAGTGAAAAACTGTTTTTT
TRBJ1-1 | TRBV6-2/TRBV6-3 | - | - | CASILGILNTEAFF | TGTGCCAGCATTTTAGGGATATTGAACACTGAAGCTTTCTTT
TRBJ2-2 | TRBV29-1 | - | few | CSVEVTRSSGELFF | TGCAGCGTTGAAGTAACTAGGTCGAGCGGGGAGCTGTTTTTT
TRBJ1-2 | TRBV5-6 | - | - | CASSLANGVGYTF | TGTGCCAGCAGCTTGGCCAACGGTGTTGGCTACACCTTC
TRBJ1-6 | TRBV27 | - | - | CASTLTGGSPLHF | TGTGCCAGCACCCTGACAGGCGGCTCACCCCTCCACTTT
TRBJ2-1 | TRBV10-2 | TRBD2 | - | CASSESWTSGKYNEQFF | TGCGCCAGCAGTGAGTCTTGGACTAGCGGCAAATACAATGAGCAGTTCTTC
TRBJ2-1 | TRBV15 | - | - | CATSRDPGRDNEQFF | TGTGCCACCAGCAGAGATCCAGGGCGCGACAATGAGCAGTTCTTC
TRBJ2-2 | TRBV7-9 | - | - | CASSSGRTGETGELFF | TGTGCCAGCAGCTCGGGAAGAACAGGAGAAACCGGGGAGCTGTTTTTT
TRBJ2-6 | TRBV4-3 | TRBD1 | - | CASSQARQGSSGANVLTF | TGCGCCAGCAGCCAGGCTCGACAGGGGAGCTCTGGGGCCAACGTCCTGACTTTC
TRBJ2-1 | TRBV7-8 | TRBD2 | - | CASSQFSGSKNEQFF | TGTGCCAGCAGCCAGTTTAGCGGGAGCAAGAATGAGCAGTTCTTC
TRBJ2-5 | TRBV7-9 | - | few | CASSPDRGGSNGTQYF | TGTGCCAGCAGCCCAGATAGGGGAGGTTCAAATGGGACCCAGTACTTC
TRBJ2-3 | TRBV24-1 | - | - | CATSDLTTDTQYF | TGTGCCACCAGTGATTTAACCACAGATACGCAGTATTTT
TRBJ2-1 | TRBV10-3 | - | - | CASSSEGNEQFF | TGTGCCTCGAGTTCCGAGGGCAATGAGCAGTTCTTC
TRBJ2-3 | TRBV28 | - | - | CASSKGPIYTQYF | TGTGCCAGCAGTAAAGGACCTATATATACGCAGTATTTT
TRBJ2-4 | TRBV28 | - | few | CASSSPASGTATKNIQYF | TGTGCCAGCAGTTCCCCCGCCTCTGGGACGGCGACCAAAAACATTCAGTACTTC
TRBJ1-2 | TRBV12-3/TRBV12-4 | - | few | CASSLGGEDGYTF | TGTGCCAGCAGTTTAGGGGGAGAGGATGGCTACACCTTC
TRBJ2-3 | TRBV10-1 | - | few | CASSELGTDTQYF | TGCGCCAGCAGTGAGTTAGGAACAGATACGCAGTATTTT
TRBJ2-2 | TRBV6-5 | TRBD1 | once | CASSTTGGRTGELFF | TGTGCCAGCAGTACGACAGGGGGTAGGACCGGGGAGCTGTTTTTT
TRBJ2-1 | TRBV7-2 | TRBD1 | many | CASSFGTGGRYNEQFF | TGTGCCAGCAGCTTCGGGACAGGGGGGCGCTACAATGAGCAGTTCTTC
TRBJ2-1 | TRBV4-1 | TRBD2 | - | CASSQESSGSSEQFF | TGCGCCAGCAGCCAAGAGTCTAGCGGGAGCTCTGAGCAGTTCTTC
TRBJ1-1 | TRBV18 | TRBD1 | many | CASSQDRVMNTEAFF | TGTGCCAGCTCACAGGACAGGGTTATGAACACTGAAGCTTTCTTT
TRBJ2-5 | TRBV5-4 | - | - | CASSLTGQIETQYF | TGTGCCAGCAGCTTGACAGGGCAGATAGAGACCCAGTACTTC
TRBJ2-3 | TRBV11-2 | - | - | CASTIIMGETDTQYF | TGTGCCAGCACCATAATCATGGGGGAGACAGATACGCAGTATTTT
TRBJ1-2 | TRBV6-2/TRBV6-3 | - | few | CASSGGTLENYGYTF | TGTGCCAGCAGTGGCGGGACACTGGAGAACTATGGCTACACCTTC
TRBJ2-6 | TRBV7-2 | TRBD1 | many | CASSNQGAPGANVLTF | TGTGCCAGCAGCAACCAGGGGGCGCCTGGGGCCAACGTCCTGACTTTC
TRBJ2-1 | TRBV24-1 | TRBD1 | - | CATSELTGVSYNEQFF | TGTGCCACCAGTGAATTAACAGGGGTCTCCTACAATGAGCAGTTCTTC